What follows describes a single T cell receptor (beta chain). These data belong to a study of cytomegalovirus exposure and HLA in healthy donors. The PCR made use of 60 Vbeta and 13 Jbeta primers. Clones were read by immunoSEQ multiplex PCR, and TCRdb kept only the in-frame ones, dropping some. Of 120,000 or so clones in the sample, 77% are singletons; the top ten hold less than 4%. The source of this sequence is a human donor in good health. Sample: PBMCs.

CDR3: CASVLGPAYNEQFF. The CDR3 DNA sequence: TGCGCCAGCGTTCTAGGCCCAGCCTACAATGAGCAGTTCTTC. The rearrangement uses TRBV10-2 and TRBJ2-1; no definite D call. There are 14 residues in the CDR3. Looked up from germline, CDR1 is WSHSY and CDR2 is SAAADI. V lost 8 bases and J lost 2, with 13 bases in between.